The source of this T cell receptor beta chain is a study of T-cell memory formation after mild COVID-19. Study-wide points: Contracting clones from day 15 to 85 showed balanced CD4/CD8; later expanders favored CD4+. Contracting CD4+ clones sat mainly in CM and EM; CD8+ in EMRA.

This CDR3 has 18 residues. The 5'RACE method, run with constant-segment primers, produced TCR alpha and TCR beta cDNA libraries (carrying sample barcodes and UMIs). One entry per CDR3 protein, called by TCRdb with MiXCR from the 5' RACE reads. The table lists 470,000 or so distinct CDR3 sequences, roughly 25% of them singletons. This clonotype was counted a few times. Its antigen is undetermined. This clonotype was sampled from an adult woman who had mild COVID-19 (a few samples of this study predate the infection). Cell type and time point are not known. Sequenced sample: PBMCs or a T cell subset sorted from them (not recorded which). V is TRBV21-1 and J is TRBJ2-1; whether TRBD2, the table's D call, matches the DNA was not checked. TRBV21-1 is labeled a pseudogene. CDR3 coding DNA: TGTGCCAGCAGCAAAGACACAGCGGGAGGCATAGGTAGGCATGAGCAGTTCTTC. Its protein is CASSKDTAGGIGRHEQFF.